The rows below give T cell receptor beta chains drawn from one sample of a study of T cells in Graves' hyperthyroidism and ophthalmopathy. One entry per CDR3 protein results from TCRdb running MiXCR on the multiplex PCR reads. The table includes about 59,000 distinct CDR3 sequences, under 70% detected once. Sequencing was done on a sample of blood. The receptors originated from a woman aged 55 to 70 with Graves' ophthalmopathy. CDR3s include the opening cysteine and the closing phenylalanine or tryptophan. The D gene is left open where the match is weak. Clone size is not always given. Where it is, it says once, few, many or a class for expanded clones.

abundance	v_gene	j_gene	d_gene	CDR3nt	CDR3aa
many	TRBV9	TRBJ2-1	TRBD2	TGTGCCAGCAGCGTAACGGGGACTAACAATGAGCAGTTCTTC	CASSVTGTNNEQFF
once	TRBV11-2	TRBJ2-7	TRBD1	TGTGCCAGCAGCATGGACAGGGAAGAGCAGTACTTC	CASSMDREEQYF
.	TRBV4-1	TRBJ1-4	TRBD1	TGCGCCAGCAGTAGCGGGAGGCAGGGGGGAGAAAAGCTGCTTTTT	CASSSGRQGGEKLLF
.	TRBV5-5	TRBJ2-7	.	TGTGCCAGCAGCCCCCAGGGAGAGCCCTGCGAGCAGTACTTC	CASSPQGEPCEQYF
many	TRBV20-1	TRBJ1-5	TRBD1	TGCAGTGCTCAACCCCGGGACAGGGGGGATCAGCCCCAGCATTTT	CSAQPRDRGDQPQHF
many	TRBV20-1	TRBJ1-1	.	TGCAGTGCTAGGGCGGGGGGCGCCGGAGCTGAAGCTTTCTTT	CSARAGGAGAEAFF
many	TRBV19	TRBJ2-1	.	TGTGCCAGTAAAGGAAATGAGCAGTTCTTC	CASKGNEQFF
many	TRBV5-4	TRBJ1-4	TRBD1	TGTGCCAGCAGCGGGGGCAACAGGGGGACAACTAATGAAAAACTGTTTTTT	CASSGGNRGTTNEKLFF
.	TRBV7-8	TRBJ2-5	TRBD2	TGTGCCAGTAGCTTAGCCCCGCCTAGCGGGGGCCGTGAGACCCAGTACTTC	CASSLAPPSGGRETQYF
.	TRBV6-1	TRBJ2-2	TRBD1	TGTGCCAGCACCGGGACAGGCGCGGGGGAGCTGTTTTTT	CASTGTGAGELFF
many	TRBV6-1	TRBJ1-1	.	TGTGCCAGCCCGCCATTTGACAAGCTGACCACTGAAGCTTTCTTT	CASPPFDKLTTEAFF
few	TRBV10-3	TRBJ2-7	.	TGTGCCATCAGACAGGGACCGACTAAGGGGGAGCAGTACTTC	CAIRQGPTKGEQYF
many	TRBV5-4	TRBJ2-3	.	TGTGCCAGCAGCTTGGGGCCGGGACGGGGGGCCCGCACAGATACGCAGTATTTT	CASSLGPGRGARTDTQYF
.	TRBV5-6	TRBJ2-3	TRBD2	TGTGCCAGCAGCTTGTCGGGACTAGCGGGCACCACAGATACGCAGTATTTT	CASSLSGLAGTTDTQYF
.	TRBV7-6	TRBJ1-3	.	TGTGCCAGCAGCCTGAGGACGGCTAGCTCTGGAAACACCATATATTTT	CASSLRTASSGNTIYF
.	TRBV28	TRBJ2-5	TRBD2	TGTGCCAGCACGCTAGCGGGAGGAGAGACCCAGTACTTC	CASTLAGGETQYF
.	TRBV5-1	TRBJ2-7	TRBD2	TGCGCCAGCAGCTTGTGGACTAGCGGGAGGGCCCCCTACGAGCAGTACTTC	CASSLWTSGRAPYEQYF
many	TRBV5-1	TRBJ2-7	.	TGCGCCAGCAGCACGGACGGATACTCCTACGAGCAGTACTTC	CASSTDGYSYEQYF
many	TRBV5-4	TRBJ2-5	TRBD2	TGTGCCAGCAGCCGCGGACTAGCGGGGGGGCGGGTAGAGACCCAGTACTTC	CASSRGLAGGRVETQYF
.	TRBV5-6	TRBJ1-2	.	TGTGCCAGCAGCTTGTGGGGGGACGGCTACACCTTC	CASSLWGDGYTF
medium-sized	TRBV5-1	TRBJ1-6	.	TGCGCCAGCAGCTTGGGCCAGGGAAGAAATTCACCCCTCCACTTT	CASSLGQGRNSPLHF
many	TRBV7-7	TRBJ2-7	TRBD1	TGTGCCAGCAGCCCCGGAACGGGACAGGGATCAACCTACGAGCAGTACTTC	CASSPGTGQGSTYEQYF
many	TRBV7-2	TRBJ2-3	TRBD2	TGTGCCAGCAGCCCCAGGGGGACTAGCGACACAGATACGCAGTATTTT	CASSPRGTSDTDTQYF
many	TRBV7-2	TRBJ2-2	TRBD1	TGTGCCAGCAGCCCTGATGGACAGGGGGGCACCGGGGAGCTGTTTTTT	CASSPDGQGGTGELFF
.	TRBV7-1	TRBJ2-2	.	TGTGCCAGCAGCCTCACCGGGGAGCTGTTTTTT	CASSLTGELFF
many	TRBV5-4	TRBJ2-5	.	TGTGCCAGCAGCAGACCGGGACTGGAAGAGACCCAGTACTTC	CASSRPGLEETQYF
many	TRBV6-5	TRBJ1-1	.	TGTGCCACCCTGAGCGGGGGGACTGAAGCTTTCTTT	CATLSGGTEAFF
.	TRBV10-1	TRBJ1-4	.	TGCGCCAGCAGTGAGTCAACTAACAATGAAAAACTGTTTTTT	CASSESTNNEKLFF
many	TRBV7-8	TRBJ2-5	.	TGTGCCAGCAGCTCCGACTGGGATGGGAATGTGGAGACCCAGTACTTC	CASSSDWDGNVETQYF
.	TRBV11-3	TRBJ2-1	.	TGTGCCAGCAGCTTAGATACGAGGGAAACCAATGAGCAGTTCTTC	CASSLDTRETNEQFF
many	TRBV6-1	TRBJ2-3	.	TGTGCCAGCACCAGACGGGCCCATACTAGCACAGATACGCAGTATTTT	CASTRRAHTSTDTQYF
once	TRBV7-6	TRBJ1-5	.	TGTGCCAGCAGCCCAAAAAGCGGGACGCCCCAGCATTTT	CASSPKSGTPQHF
.	TRBV20-1	TRBJ2-1	.	TGCAGTGCTTTAGTCAGGGACGGTGGGGCCCATGAGCAGTTCTTC	CSALVRDGGAHEQFF
.	TRBV19	TRBJ1-2	TRBD1	TGTGCCAGTAGTATATCGACAGGGACTGGAAACACCTTC	CASSISTGTGNTF
.	TRBV20-1	TRBJ2-7	.	TGCAGTGTTGCCTCGCCGGGAGATTCCTACGAGCAGTACTTC	CSVASPGDSYEQYF
.	TRBV4-1	TRBJ2-7	.	TGCGCCAGCAGCCCTGCACAGAGCTACGAGCAGTACTTC	CASSPAQSYEQYF
.	TRBV7-9	TRBJ2-1	.	TGTGCCAGCAGCCCTAGGGTGGCGAGCTCCTACAATGAGCAGTTCTTC	CASSPRVASSYNEQFF
few	TRBV2	TRBJ1-6	.	TGTGCCGGCGAAACAGGCTCTTCACCCCTCCACTTT	CAGETGSSPLHF
.	TRBV14	TRBJ1-3	.	TGTGCCAGCAGCCAAACAGGCCTAGGAAACACCATATATTTT	CASSQTGLGNTIYF
.	TRBV7-3	TRBJ2-1	TRBD2	TGTGCCAGCAGCTCCACTAGCGGGGGGGCAGACAATGAGCAGTTCTTC	CASSSTSGGADNEQFF
many	TRBV20-1	TRBJ1-1	TRBD1	TGCAGTGCTGGGAAGGGGGCTTTGAACACTGAAGCTTTCTTT	CSAGKGALNTEAFF
few	TRBV19	TRBJ1-1	.	TGTGCCAGTAAAACCCGGGGCGAATTGGCTTTCTTT	CASKTRGELAFF
.	TRBV20-1	TRBJ2-7	TRBD1	TGCAGTGCTAGACTGGGACAGGGGGTCTACGAGCAGTACTTC	CSARLGQGVYEQYF
.	TRBV24-1	TRBJ2-1	TRBD2	TGTGCCACCAGTGACCCGACTAGCGGGCTCCTCAATGAGCAGTTCTTC	CATSDPTSGLLNEQFF
.	TRBV2	TRBJ2-5	.	TGTGCCAGCTGGGGACACCTCACGGCGGGGGCACAAGGGACCCAGTACTTC	CASWGHLTAGAQGTQYF
many	TRBV15	TRBJ2-4	.	TGTGCCACCAGCAGAGTTAAGGGATTAGCCAAAAACATTCAGTACTTC	CATSRVKGLAKNIQYF
.	TRBV20-1	TRBJ2-3	.	TGCAGTGCTAGAGATTACAATGAGCAGTATTTT	CSARDYNEQYF
.	TRBV5-4	TRBJ1-2	TRBD1	TGTGCCAGCAGGACCCGGGACAGGGAGGGCTACACCTTC	CASRTRDREGYTF
.	TRBV4-1	TRBJ1-1	.	TGCGCCAGCAGCCGGACTAGGGACTTCAACACTGAAGCTTTCTTT	CASSRTRDFNTEAFF
.	TRBV5-4	TRBJ1-2	.	TGTGCCAGCAGCCAAGGTTTGAGGGGAGGGACCTCAGATTATGGCTACACCTTC	CASSQGLRGGTSDYGYTF
.	TRBV20-1	TRBJ1-4	.	TGCAGTGCGGCCGGGCGTAATGAAAAACTGTTTTTT	CSAAGRNEKLFF
many	TRBV15	TRBJ2-1	.	TGTGCCACCCGAGGGTACTCCTACAATGAGCAGTTCTTC	CATRGYSYNEQFF
.	TRBV11-2	TRBJ2-3	.	TGTGCCAGCTGTTCCGAGGGACTTACCACAGATACGCAGTGTTTT	CASCSEGLTTDTQCF
many	TRBV20-1	TRBJ2-3	.	TGCAGTGCTAGAGTTCCCCCCACAGATACGCAGTATTTT	CSARVPPTDTQYF
many	TRBV20-1	TRBJ2-7	.	TGCAGTGCTACTGAGATAGAGGGTCGAGAGGCTTACGAGCAGTACTTC	CSATEIEGREAYEQYF
.	TRBV20-1	TRBJ2-7	.	TGCAGTGCTAGTAGCGGGACAGGAGCCTACGAGCAGTACTTC	CSASSGTGAYEQYF
few	TRBV2	TRBJ2-5	.	TGTGCCAGCAGCGGAACAGGGGAGGGAGAGACCCAGTACTTC	CASSGTGEGETQYF
many	TRBV5-6	TRBJ1-2	TRBD1	TGTGCCAGCAGCCTCCCCGGGACAGGGGGAGGCTACACCTTC	CASSLPGTGGGYTF
medium-sized	TRBV25-1	TRBJ2-3	.	TGTGCCAGCAGTGAATTAGGCCTAACCACCACAGATACGCAGTATTTT	CASSELGLTTTDTQYF